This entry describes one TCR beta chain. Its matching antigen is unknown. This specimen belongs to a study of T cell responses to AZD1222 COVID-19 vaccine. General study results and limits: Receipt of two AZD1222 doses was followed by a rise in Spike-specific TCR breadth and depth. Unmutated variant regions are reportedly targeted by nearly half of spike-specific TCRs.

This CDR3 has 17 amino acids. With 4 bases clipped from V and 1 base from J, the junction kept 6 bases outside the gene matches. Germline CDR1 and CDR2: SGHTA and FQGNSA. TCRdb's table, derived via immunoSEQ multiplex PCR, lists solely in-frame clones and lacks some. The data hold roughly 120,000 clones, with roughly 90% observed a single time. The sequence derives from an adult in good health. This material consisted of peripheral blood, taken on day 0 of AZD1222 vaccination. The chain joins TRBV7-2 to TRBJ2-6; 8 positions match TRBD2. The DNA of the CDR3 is TGTGCCAGCAGCTCGCCCGGGAGGGAATCTGGGGCCAACGTCCTGACTTTC. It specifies CASSSPGRESGANVLTF. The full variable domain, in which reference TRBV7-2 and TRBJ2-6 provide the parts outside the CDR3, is GAGVSQSPSNKVTEKGKDVELRCDPISGHTALYWYRQSLGQGLEFLIYFQGNSAPDKSGLPSDRFSAERTGGSVSTLTIQRTQQEDSAVYLCASSSPGRESGANVLTFGAGSRLTVL.